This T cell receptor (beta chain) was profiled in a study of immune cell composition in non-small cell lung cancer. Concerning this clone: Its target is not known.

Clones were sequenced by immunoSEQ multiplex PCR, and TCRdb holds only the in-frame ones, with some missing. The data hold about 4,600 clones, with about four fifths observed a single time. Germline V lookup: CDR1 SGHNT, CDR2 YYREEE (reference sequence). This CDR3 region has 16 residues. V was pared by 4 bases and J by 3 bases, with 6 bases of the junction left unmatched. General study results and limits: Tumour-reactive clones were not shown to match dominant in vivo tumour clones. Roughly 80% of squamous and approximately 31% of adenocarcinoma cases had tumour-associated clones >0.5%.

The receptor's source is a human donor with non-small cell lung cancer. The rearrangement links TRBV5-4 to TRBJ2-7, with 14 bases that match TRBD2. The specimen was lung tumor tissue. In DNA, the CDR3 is TGTGCCAGCAGCCGGACTAGCGGGGGGCAAATCTACGAGCAGTACTTC. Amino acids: CASSRTSGGQIYEQYF.